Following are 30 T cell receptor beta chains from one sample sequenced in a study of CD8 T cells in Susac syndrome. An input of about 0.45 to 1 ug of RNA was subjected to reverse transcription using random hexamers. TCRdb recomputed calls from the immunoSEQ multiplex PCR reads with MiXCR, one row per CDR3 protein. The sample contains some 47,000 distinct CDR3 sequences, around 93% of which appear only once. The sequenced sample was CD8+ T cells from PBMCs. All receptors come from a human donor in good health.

The CDR3 nucleotides are TGTGCCAGCAGTGAACTGAGGAACACTGAAGCTTTCTTT. This encodes CASSELRNTEAFF. The chain employs TRBV2 and TRBJ1-1; unclear D gene. Germline CDR1 SNHLY, CDR2 FYNNEI. V lost 2 bases and J lost 1, with 5 bases in between. The CDR3 extends over 13 amino acids.

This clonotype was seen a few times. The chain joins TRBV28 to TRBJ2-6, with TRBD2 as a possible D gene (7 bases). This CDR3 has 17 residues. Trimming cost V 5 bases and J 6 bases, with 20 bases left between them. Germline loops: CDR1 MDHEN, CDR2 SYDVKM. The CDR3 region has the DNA TGTGCCAGCAGTCCCCATCCGGGGGGCTTAGAGGCCAACGTCCTGACTTTC. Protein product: CASSPHPGGLEANVLTF.

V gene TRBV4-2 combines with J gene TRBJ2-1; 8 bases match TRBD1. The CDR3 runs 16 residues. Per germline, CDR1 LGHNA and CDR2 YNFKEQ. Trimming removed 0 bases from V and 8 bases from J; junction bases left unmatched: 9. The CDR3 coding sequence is TGTGCCAGCAGCCAAGAATTGACAGGGGCCGGGGATGAGCAGTTCTTC. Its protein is CASSQELTGAGDEQFF.

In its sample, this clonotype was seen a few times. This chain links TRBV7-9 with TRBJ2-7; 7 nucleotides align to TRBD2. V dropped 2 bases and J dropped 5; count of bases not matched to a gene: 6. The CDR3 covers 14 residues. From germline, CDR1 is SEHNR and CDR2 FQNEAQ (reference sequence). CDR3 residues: CASSLTMGGNEQYF. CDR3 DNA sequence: TGTGCCAGCAGCTTAACGATGGGGGGGAACGAGCAGTACTTC.

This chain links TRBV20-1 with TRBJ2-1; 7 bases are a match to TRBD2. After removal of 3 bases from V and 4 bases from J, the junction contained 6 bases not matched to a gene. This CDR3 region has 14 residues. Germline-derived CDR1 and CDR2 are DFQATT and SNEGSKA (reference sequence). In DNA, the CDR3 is TGCAGTGCTAGTTTCCTAGCGGCATACAATGAGCAGTTCTTC. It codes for CSASFLAAYNEQFF.

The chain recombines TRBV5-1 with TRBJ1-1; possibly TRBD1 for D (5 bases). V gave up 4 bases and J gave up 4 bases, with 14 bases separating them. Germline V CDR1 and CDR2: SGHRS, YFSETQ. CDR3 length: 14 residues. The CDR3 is CASSPPRGTTEAFF. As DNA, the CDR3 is TGCGCCAGCAGCCCTCCCCGGGGGACCACTGAAGCTTTCTTT.

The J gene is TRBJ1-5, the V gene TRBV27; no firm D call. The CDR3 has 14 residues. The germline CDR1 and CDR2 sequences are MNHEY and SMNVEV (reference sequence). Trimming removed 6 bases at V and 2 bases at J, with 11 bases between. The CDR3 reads CASRGGNGNQPQHF. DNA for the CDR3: TGTGCCAGCAGGGGAGGGAACGGCAATCAGCCCCAGCATTTT.

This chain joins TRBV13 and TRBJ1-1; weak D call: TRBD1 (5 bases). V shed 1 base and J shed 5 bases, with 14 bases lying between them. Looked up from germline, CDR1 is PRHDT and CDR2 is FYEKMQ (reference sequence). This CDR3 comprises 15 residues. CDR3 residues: CASSLAGLTWTEAFF. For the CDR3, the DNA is TGTGCCAGCAGCTTAGCGGGACTTACTTGGACTGAAGCTTTCTTT.

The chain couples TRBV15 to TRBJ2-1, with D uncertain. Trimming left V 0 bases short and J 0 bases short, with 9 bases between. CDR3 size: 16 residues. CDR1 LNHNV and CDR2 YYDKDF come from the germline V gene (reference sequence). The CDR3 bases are TGTGCCACCAGCAGAGATCGGGTAAGCTCCTACAATGAGCAGTTCTTC. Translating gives CATSRDRVSSYNEQFF.

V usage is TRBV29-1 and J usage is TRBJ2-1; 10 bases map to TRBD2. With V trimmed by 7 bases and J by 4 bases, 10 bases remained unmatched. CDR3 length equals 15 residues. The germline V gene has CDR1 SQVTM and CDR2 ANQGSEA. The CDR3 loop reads CSGFPGLASYNEQFF. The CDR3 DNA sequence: TGCAGCGGGTTTCCGGGACTAGCGTCTTACAATGAGCAGTTCTTC.

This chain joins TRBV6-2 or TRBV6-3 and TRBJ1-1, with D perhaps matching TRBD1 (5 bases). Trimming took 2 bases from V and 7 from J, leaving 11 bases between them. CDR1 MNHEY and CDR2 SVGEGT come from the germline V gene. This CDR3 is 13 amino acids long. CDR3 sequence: CASSYVRQHEAFF. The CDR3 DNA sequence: TGTGCCAGCAGTTACGTGAGACAGCATGAAGCTTTCTTT.

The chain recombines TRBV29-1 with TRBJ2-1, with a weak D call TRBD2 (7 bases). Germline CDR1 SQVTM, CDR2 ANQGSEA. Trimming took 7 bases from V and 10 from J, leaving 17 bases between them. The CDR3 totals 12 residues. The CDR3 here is CSALGGGLEQFF. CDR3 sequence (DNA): TGCAGCGCCCTTGGGGGGGGCTTGGAGCAGTTCTTC.

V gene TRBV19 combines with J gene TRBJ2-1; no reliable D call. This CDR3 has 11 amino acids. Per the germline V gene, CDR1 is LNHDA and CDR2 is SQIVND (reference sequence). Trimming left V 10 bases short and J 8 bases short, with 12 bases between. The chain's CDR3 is CATWVWDEQFF. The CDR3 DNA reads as TGTGCCACCTGGGTCTGGGATGAGCAGTTCTTC.

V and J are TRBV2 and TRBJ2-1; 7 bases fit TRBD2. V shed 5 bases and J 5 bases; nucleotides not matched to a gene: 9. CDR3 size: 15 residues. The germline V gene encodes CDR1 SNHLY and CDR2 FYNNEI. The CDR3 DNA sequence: TGTGCCAGCAGTCTACTAGCGCCCTCGGACAATGAGCAGTTCTTC. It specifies CASSLLAPSDNEQFF.

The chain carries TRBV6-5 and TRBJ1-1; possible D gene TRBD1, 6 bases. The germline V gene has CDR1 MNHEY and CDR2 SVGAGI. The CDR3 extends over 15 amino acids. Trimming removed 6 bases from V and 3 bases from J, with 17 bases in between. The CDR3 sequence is CASRDLQGFYTEAFF. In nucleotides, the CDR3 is TGTGCCAGCAGAGATCTACAGGGCTTTTACACTGAAGCTTTCTTT.

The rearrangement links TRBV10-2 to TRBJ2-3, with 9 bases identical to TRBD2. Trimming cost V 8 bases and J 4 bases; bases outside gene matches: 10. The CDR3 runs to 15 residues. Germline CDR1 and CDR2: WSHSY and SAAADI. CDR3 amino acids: CASCAGGPHADTQYF. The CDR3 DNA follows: TGCGCCAGCTGCGCGGGAGGGCCGCATGCAGATACGCAGTATTTT.

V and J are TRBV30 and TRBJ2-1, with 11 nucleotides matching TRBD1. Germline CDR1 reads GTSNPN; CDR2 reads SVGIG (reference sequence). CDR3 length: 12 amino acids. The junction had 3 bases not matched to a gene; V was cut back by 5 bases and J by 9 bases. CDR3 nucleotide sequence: TGTGCCTGGGGACAGGGGGCTGTTGAGCAGTTCTTC. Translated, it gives CAWGQGAVEQFF.

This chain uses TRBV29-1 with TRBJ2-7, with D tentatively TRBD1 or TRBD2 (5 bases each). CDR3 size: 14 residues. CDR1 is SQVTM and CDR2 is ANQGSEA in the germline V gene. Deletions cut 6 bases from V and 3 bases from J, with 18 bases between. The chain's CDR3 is CSVGKDTNFYEQYF. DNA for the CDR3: TGCAGCGTCGGGAAGGACACGAACTTCTACGAGCAGTACTTC.

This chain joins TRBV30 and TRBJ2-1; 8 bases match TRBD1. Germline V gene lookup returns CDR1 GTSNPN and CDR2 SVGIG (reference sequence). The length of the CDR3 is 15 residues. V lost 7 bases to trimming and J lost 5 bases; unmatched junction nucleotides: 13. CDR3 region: CAFLLKDRAHNEQFF. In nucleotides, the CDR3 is TGTGCCTTCCTCCTTAAGGACAGGGCCCACAATGAGCAGTTCTTC.

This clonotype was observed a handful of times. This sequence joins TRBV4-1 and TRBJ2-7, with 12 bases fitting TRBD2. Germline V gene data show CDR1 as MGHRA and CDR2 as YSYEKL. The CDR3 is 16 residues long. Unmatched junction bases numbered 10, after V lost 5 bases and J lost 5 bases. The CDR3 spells CASSTRLAGDSDEQYF. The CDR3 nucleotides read TGCGCCAGCAGCACCCGACTAGCGGGAGACAGCGACGAGCAGTACTTC.

CDR3 sequence: CASSLGLAKRANVLTF. The CDR3 nucleotides read TGCGCCAGCAGCTTGGGACTAGCGAAGAGGGCCAACGTCCTGACTTTC. This chain links TRBV5-1 with TRBJ2-6; 8 bases are a match to TRBD2. V trimming: 0 bases; J trimming: 5 bases; junction bases outside the gene matches: 4. CDR3 length equals 16 residues. Germline values: CDR1 SGHRS, CDR2 YFSETQ. Variable domain in full (rest from reference TRBV5-1 and TRBJ2-6): KAGVTQTPRYLIKTRGQQVTLSCSPISGHRSVSWYQQTPGQGLQFLFEYFSETQRNKGNFPGRFSGRQFSNSRSEMNVSTLELGDSALYLCASSLGLAKRANVLTFGAGSRLTVL.

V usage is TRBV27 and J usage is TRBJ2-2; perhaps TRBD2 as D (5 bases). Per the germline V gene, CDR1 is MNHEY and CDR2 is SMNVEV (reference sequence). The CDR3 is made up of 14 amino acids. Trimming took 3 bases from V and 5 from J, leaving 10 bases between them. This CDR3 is CASSFPSGTGELFF. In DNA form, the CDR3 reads TGTGCCAGCAGTTTCCCGAGCGGAACCGGGGAGCTGTTTTTT.

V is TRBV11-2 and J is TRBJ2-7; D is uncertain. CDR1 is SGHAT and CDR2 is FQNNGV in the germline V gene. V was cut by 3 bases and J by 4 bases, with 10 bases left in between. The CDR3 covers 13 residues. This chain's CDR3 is CASSFGRLYEQYF. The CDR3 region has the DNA TGTGCCAGCAGCTTCGGCAGATTGTACGAGCAGTACTTC.

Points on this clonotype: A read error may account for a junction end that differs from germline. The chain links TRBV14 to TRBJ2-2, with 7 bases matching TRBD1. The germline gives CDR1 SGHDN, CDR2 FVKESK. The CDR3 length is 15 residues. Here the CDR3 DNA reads TGTGCCAGCAGCCAAGCAGACAGGGACACCGGGGAGCTTTTTTTT. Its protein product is CASSQADRDTGELFF.

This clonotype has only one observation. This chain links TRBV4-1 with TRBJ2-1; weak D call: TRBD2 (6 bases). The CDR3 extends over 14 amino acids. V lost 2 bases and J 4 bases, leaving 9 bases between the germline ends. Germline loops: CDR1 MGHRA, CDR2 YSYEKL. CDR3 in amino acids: CASSQRLAYNEQFF. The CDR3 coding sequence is TGCGCCAGCAGCCAAAGGCTAGCGTACAATGAGCAGTTCTTC.

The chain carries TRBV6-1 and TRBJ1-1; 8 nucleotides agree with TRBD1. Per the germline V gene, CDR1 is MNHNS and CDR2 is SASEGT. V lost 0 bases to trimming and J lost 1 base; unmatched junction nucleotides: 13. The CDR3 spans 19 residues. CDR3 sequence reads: CASSEAPSSYRGENTEAFF. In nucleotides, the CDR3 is TGTGCCAGCAGTGAAGCGCCTAGTTCTTACAGGGGGGAGAACACTGAAGCTTTCTTT.

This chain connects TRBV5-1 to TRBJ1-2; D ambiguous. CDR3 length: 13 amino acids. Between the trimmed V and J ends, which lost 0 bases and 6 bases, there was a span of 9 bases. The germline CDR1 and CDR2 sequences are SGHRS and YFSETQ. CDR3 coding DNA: TGCGCCAGCAGCTTGGAAGGGTACGATGGCTACACCTTC. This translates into CASSLEGYDGYTF.

The CDR3 DNA reads TGCGCCAGCAGCCCCTCCCCCTCCAGGAACGAGCAGTACTTC. Residues: CASSPSPSRNEQYF. The rearrangement links TRBV4-1 to TRBJ2-7; D is unclear. The length of the CDR3 is 14 residues. Per germline, CDR1 MGHRA and CDR2 YSYEKL. With 4 bases removed from V and 5 bases from J, the gap between germline ends came to 15 bases.

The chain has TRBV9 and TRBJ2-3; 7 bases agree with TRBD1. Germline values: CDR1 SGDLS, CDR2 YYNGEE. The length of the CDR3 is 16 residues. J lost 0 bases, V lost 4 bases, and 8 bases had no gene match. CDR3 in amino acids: CASSPRTGPSTDTQYF. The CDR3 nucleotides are TGTGCCAGCAGCCCCCGGACAGGACCTAGCACAGATACGCAGTATTTT. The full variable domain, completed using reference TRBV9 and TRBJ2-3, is DSGVTQTPKHLITATGQRVTLRCSPRSGDLSVYWYQQSLDQGLQFLIQYYNGEERAKGNILERFSAQQFPDLHSELNLSSLELGDSALYFCASSPRTGPSTDTQYFGPGTRLTVL.

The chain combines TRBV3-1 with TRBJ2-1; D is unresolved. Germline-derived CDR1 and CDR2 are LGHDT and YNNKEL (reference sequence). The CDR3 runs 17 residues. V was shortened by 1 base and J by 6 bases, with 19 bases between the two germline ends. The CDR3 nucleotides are TGTGCCAGCAGCCAAGCCTCCCCCTTAGTAGGTGCCAATGAGCAGTTCTTC. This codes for CASSQASPLVGANEQFF.